This TCR beta chain was captured in a study of blood T cells in healthy people across ages. Total RNA amounts of at least 5 micrograms were extracted per sample. With a J-beta primer mix and a sample-barcoded 5' primer, a second PCR ran about 7 to 12 cycles. A template-switch adaptor containing 12 random nucleotides labeled each cDNA molecule. TCRdb re-called the 5' RACE reads through MiXCR, storing one row per CDR3 protein. The table has 800,000 to 950,000 distinct CDR3 sequences, roughly 43% seen once; the top ten hold roughly 12%. V was trimmed by 8 bases and J by 3 bases, leaving 10 bases between them. Per the germline V gene, CDR1 is MDHEN and CDR2 is SYDVKM. The CDR3 totals 12 residues.

The receptor was isolated from a man aged 25-40 years in good health. Sequencing was performed on blood. The rearrangement joins TRBV28 to TRBJ1-2; D unresolved. The CDR3: CASGLPHYGYTF. The CDR3 region has the DNA TGTGCCAGCGGCCTCCCCCACTATGGCTACACCTTC.